This TCR beta chain was recorded in a study of blood T cell repertoires in COVID-19. Libraries were prepared by immunoSEQ multiplex PCR; TCRdb keeps only in-frame clonotypes and omits some of them. The sample contains over 300,000 clones, around 90% of which appear only once. Sequencing was performed on peripheral blood. The source is a young man with active or convalescent COVID-19.

CDR3 protein: CASSLSGYDGYTF. The CDR3 coding sequence is TGTGCCAGCAGCTTATCAGGGTATGATGGCTACACCTTC. J is TRBJ1-2 and V is TRBV7-9; the D gene is possibly TRBD1 (5 bases). The CDR3 has 13 amino acids. Germline V gives CDR1 SEHNR, CDR2 FQNEAQ (reference sequence). V was cut by 2 bases and J by 6 bases, with 10 bases left in between.